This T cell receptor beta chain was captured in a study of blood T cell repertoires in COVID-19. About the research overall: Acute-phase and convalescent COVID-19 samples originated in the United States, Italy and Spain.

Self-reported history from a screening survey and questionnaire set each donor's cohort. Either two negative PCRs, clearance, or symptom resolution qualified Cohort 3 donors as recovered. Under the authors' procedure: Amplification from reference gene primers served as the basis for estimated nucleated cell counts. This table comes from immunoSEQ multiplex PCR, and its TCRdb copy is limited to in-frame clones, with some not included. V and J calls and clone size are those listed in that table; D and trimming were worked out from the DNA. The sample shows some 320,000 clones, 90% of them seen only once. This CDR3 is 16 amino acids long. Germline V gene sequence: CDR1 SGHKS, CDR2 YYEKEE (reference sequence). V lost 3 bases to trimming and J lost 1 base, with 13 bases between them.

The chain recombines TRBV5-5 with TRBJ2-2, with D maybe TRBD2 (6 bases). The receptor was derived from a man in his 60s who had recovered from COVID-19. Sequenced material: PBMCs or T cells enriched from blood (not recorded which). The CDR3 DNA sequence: TGTGCCAGCAGCTCCAAAGCGGGCCTGAACACCGGGGAGCTGTTTTTT. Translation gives CASSSKAGLNTGELFF.